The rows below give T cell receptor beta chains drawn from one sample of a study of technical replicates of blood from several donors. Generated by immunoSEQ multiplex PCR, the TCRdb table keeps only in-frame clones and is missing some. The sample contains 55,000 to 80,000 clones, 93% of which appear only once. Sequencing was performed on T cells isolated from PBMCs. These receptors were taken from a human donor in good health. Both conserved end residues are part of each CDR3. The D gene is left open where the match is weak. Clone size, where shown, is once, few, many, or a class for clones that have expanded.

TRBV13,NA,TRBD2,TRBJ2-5,CASSLAPGLAGGSYMQETQYF,TGTGCCAGCAGCTTAGCCCCGGGACTAGCGGGGGGTAGTTATATGCAAGAGACCCAGTACTTC
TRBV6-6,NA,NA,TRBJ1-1,CASSLDSVTEAFF,TGTGCCAGCAGTCTCGACAGCGTCACTGAAGCTTTCTTT
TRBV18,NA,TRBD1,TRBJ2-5,CASSQNRGRETQYF,TGTGCCAGCTCACAGAACAGGGGGCGAGAGACCCAGTACTTC
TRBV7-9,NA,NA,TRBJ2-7,CASSLNLYEQYF,TGTGCCAGCAGCTTAAACCTATACGAGCAGTACTTC
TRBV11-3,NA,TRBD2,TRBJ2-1,CASSMSGIYNEQFF,TGTGCCAGCAGCATGAGCGGGATCTACAATGAGCAGTTCTTC
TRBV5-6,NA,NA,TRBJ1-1,CASSLVWTLITEAFF,TGTGCCAGCAGCTTGGTTTGGACACTTATCACTGAAGCTTTCTTT
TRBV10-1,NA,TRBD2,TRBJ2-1,CASSEGPGLAVLGGNEQFF,TGCGCCAGCAGTGAAGGGCCGGGACTAGCGGTCCTAGGGGGCAATGAGCAGTTCTTC
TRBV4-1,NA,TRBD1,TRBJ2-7,CASSQFTGAYEQYF,TGCGCCAGCAGCCAATTCACAGGGGCCTACGAGCAGTACTTC
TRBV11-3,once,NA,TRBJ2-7,CASSLADEQYF,TGTGCCAGCAGCTTAGCGGACGAGCAGTACTTC
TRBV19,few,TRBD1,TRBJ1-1,CASSPQGRTEAFF,TGTGCCAGTAGTCCACAGGGGCGTACTGAAGCTTTCTTT
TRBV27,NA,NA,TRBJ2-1,CASSSSGNEQFF,TGTGCCAGCAGTTCAAGCGGGAATGAGCAGTTCTTC
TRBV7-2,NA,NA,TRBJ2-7,CASSLVGTSSYEQYF,TGTGCCAGCAGCTTAGTCGGGACTTCTTCCTACGAGCAGTACTTC
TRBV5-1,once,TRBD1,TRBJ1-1,CASSWLGSGTGGPNTEAFF,TGCGCCAGCAGCTGGTTGGGCTCCGGGACAGGGGGCCCGAACACTGAAGCTTTCTTT
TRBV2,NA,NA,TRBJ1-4,CASNSPYITNEKLFF,TGTGCCAGTAACAGCCCCTACATAACTAATGAAAAACTGTTTTTT
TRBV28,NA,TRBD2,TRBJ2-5,CASTQSGSEETQYF,TGTGCCAGCACCCAAAGCGGGAGCGAGGAGACCCAGTACTTC
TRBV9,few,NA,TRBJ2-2,CASSVATGVLLARDTNTGELFF,TGTGCCAGCAGCGTAGCTACTGGGGTCTTGCTAGCGCGAGATACGAACACCGGGGAGCTGTTTTTT
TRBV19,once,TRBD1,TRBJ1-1,CASSMGTGGTEAFF,TGTGCCAGTAGTATGGGGACAGGGGGCACTGAAGCTTTCTTT
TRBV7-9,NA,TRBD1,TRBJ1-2,CASSYRGTGGYTF,TGTGCCAGCAGTTACAGGGGCACGGGTGGCTACACCTTC
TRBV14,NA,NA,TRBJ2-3,CASSQDRGSTDTQYF,TGTGCCAGCAGCCAAGATCGGGGGAGCACAGATACGCAGTATTTT
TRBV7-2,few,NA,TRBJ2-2,CASWGGTGELFF,TGTGCCTCTTGGGGCGGAACCGGGGAGCTGTTTTTT
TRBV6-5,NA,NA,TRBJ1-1,CASSYHLELDTEAFF,TGTGCCAGCAGTTACCACCTAGAGCTGGACACTGAAGCTTTCTTT
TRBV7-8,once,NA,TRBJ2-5,CASSGLIEETQYF,TGTGCCAGCTCGGGACTCATAGAAGAGACCCAGTACTTC
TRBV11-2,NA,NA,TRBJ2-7,CASSLGGVGVSYEQYF,TGTGCCAGCAGCTTAGGGGGGGTGGGTGTTTCCTACGAGCAGTACTTC
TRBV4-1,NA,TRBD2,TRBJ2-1,CASSHLLAGAQYNEQFF,TGCGCCAGCAGCCACCTATTGGCGGGAGCTCAATACAATGAGCAGTTCTTC
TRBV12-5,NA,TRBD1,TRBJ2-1,CASGLDRGAYNEQFF,TGTGCTAGTGGTCTCGACAGGGGGGCCTACAATGAGCAGTTCTTC
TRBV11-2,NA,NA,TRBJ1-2,CASSSLAHAGAVGGYTF,TGTGCCAGCAGCTCTTTGGCCCACGCAGGGGCGGTAGGTGGCTACACCTTC
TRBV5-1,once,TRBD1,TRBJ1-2,CASSSPTGVQPSSYTF,TGCGCCAGCAGCTCACCGACAGGGGTGCAGCCTTCGAGCTACACCTTC
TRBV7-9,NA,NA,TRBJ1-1,CASSFEGGLEAFF,TGTGCCAGCAGCTTCGAAGGAGGGCTGGAAGCTTTCTTT
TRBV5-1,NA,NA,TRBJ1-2,CASSAPETRDGYTF,TGCGCCAGCAGCGCTCCGGAGACTCGAGATGGCTACACCTTC
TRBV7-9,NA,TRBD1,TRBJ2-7,CASSRQGFNEQYF,TGTGCCAGCAGCCGACAGGGGTTCAACGAGCAGTACTTC
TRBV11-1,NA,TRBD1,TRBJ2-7,CASSYFGDRADEQYF,TGTGCCAGCAGCTATTTTGGGGACAGGGCGGACGAGCAGTACTTC
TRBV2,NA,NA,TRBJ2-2,CASTRQGLDTGELFF,TGTGCCAGCACCCGTCAGGGGCTAGACACCGGGGAGCTGTTTTTT
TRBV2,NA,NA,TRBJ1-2,CASSEVMGPDYGYTF,TGTGCCAGCAGTGAAGTTATGGGGCCGGACTATGGCTACACCTTC
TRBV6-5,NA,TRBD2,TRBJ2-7,CASSYRPAGGPGEQYF,TGTGCCAGCAGTTACCGTCCAGCGGGAGGGCCGGGAGAGCAGTACTTC
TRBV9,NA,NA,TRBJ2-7,CASSVGGPYEQYF,TGTGCCAGCAGCGTAGGCGGCCCCTACGAGCAGTACTTC
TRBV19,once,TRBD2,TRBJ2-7,CASSPSGGPSYEQYF,TGTGCCAGTAGTCCGAGCGGGGGGCCATCCTACGAGCAGTACTTC
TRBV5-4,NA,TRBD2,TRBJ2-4,CASSLLAGDVKNIQYF,TGTGCCAGCAGCCTTCTAGCGGGGGACGTCAAAAACATTCAGTACTTC
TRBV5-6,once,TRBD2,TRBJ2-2,CASSLEATSGGDTGELFF,TGTGCCAGCAGCTTGGAGGCGACTAGCGGGGGGGACACCGGGGAGCTGTTTTTT
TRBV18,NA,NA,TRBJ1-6,CASSPREPRNSPLHF,TGTGCCAGCTCACCACGAGAACCAAGAAATTCACCCCTCCACTTT
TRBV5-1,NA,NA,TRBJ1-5,CASSPGDGNQPQHF,TGCGCCAGCAGCCCAGGGGACGGAAATCAGCCCCAGCATTTT
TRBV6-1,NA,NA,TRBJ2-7,CASSEIGSTSYEQYF,TGTGCCAGCAGTGAAATAGGGAGCACCTCCTACGAGCAGTACTTC
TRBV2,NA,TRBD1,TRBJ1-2,CASSGDRFYGYTF,TGTGCCAGCAGTGGGGACAGGTTCTATGGCTACACCTTC
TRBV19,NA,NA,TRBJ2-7,CASSVRESIYEQYF,TGTGCCAGTAGTGTCCGGGAGAGCATATACGAGCAGTACTTC
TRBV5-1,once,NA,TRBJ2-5,CASSFPLQETQYF,TGCGCCAGCAGCTTTCCCCTACAAGAGACCCAGTACTTC
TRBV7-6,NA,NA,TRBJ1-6,CASSLAGLGGASPLHF,TGTGCCAGCAGCTTAGCAGGTCTAGGAGGGGCTTCACCCCTCCACTTT
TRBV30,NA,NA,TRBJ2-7,CAWSVTGRKAYEQYF,TGTGCCTGGAGTGTAACGGGGAGAAAGGCCTACGAGCAGTACTTC
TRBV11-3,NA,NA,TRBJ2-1,CASSLGRFNEQFF,TGTGCCAGCAGCCTCGGGAGATTCAATGAGCAGTTCTTC
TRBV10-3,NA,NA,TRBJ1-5,CAISRDTDQPQHF,TGTGCCATCTCTAGGGACACCGATCAGCCCCAGCATTTT
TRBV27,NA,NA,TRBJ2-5,CATRTAPWETQYF,TGTGCCACCCGGACAGCGCCTTGGGAGACCCAGTACTTC
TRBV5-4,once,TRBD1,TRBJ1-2,CASSKGQADGYTF,TGTGCCAGCAGCAAAGGACAGGCGGATGGCTACACCTTC